Listed below are T cell receptor beta chains from one sample, sequenced in a study of T-cell reconstitution after alpha-beta-depleted transplantation in children. TCRdb processed the PCR reads anew with MiXCR; each CDR3 protein has one entry. The profile covers approximately 390,000 distinct CDR3 sequences, with roughly 11% appearing a single time and 5% to 6.5% taken by the ten largest. Sample: PBMCs from the stem cell graft donor, taken from the stem cell graft. All receptors come from a human donor who donated a stem cell graft to a child with acute myeloid leukemia. The conserved cysteine and the conserved F or W are not part of the CDR3 here. A D gene is named only where the DNA matches it firmly. Clone sizes are given selectively: once, few, many, or a class where the clone is expanded.

J: TRBJ2-2; D: TRBD2; V: TRBV30; size: -; CDR3: AWTKGLVLTGELF
J: TRBJ2-1; D: -; V: TRBV27; size: -; CDR3: ATLGSSYNEQF
J: TRBJ2-4; D: -; V: TRBV6-1; size: few; CDR3: ATKGGHIQY
J: TRBJ1-2; D: -; V: TRBV10-3; size: few; CDR3: AISESWTADYGYT
J: TRBJ1-1; D: -; V: TRBV6-2/TRBV6-3; size: few; CDR3: ASSYSTAPTAF
J: TRBJ2-6; D: -; V: TRBV12-3/TRBV12-4; size: -; CDR3: ASRLLESGANVLT
J: TRBJ2-3; D: TRBD1; V: TRBV5-1; size: few; CDR3: ASSWGQSSTDTQY
J: TRBJ1-4; D: -; V: TRBV5-8; size: -; CDR3: ASSRPGSSSKNEKLF
J: TRBJ2-2; D: -; V: TRBV5-1; size: few; CDR3: ASSLRPGTGELF
J: TRBJ2-1; D: TRBD2; V: TRBV24-1; size: few; CDR3: ATSDSSGGPLNEQF
J: TRBJ1-2; D: -; V: TRBV12-3/TRBV12-4; size: few; CDR3: ASSLEMMGGGGYT
J: TRBJ1-2; D: -; V: TRBV20-1; size: few; CDR3: SARDLPERPNYGYT
J: TRBJ2-6; D: TRBD1; V: TRBV29-1; size: few; CDR3: SVQQGSSGANVLT
J: TRBJ2-3; D: -; V: TRBV7-8; size: few; CDR3: ASSLAKRWGDPSSDTQY
J: TRBJ2-3; D: TRBD2; V: TRBV20-1; size: many; CDR3: SARGSSSGSTDTQY
J: TRBJ2-7; D: -; V: TRBV29-1; size: -; CDR3: SVDGLYEQY
J: TRBJ2-3; D: -; V: TRBV27; size: few; CDR3: ASSFIPREIQY